Each of the 5 T cell receptor beta chains below was sequenced from the same sample in a study of CD8+ T cells in alopecia areata. RNA extraction and reverse transcription yielded cDNA as sequencing template. Profiled with immunoSEQ multiplex PCR; TCRdb holds only in-frame clones, not every one. Among 170,000 or so clones listed, around 50% were seen once. Sequenced material: CD4+ T cells sorted from blood, taken at week 0. The receptors were sampled from a human donor with alopecia areata.

The V call is TRBV7-9, the J call TRBJ2-1, with 8 bases that match TRBD2. The junction had 6 bases not matched to a gene; V was cut back by 3 bases and J by 5 bases. The CDR3 is 15 residues long. CDR1 is SEHNR and CDR2 is FQNEAQ in the germline V gene (reference sequence). The CDR3 protein is CASSFRGGTHNEQFF. The DNA of the CDR3 is TGTGCCAGCAGCTTCCGGGGGGGGACCCACAATGAGCAGTTCTTC.

The rearrangement joins TRBV29-1 to TRBJ2-5; 8 bases are a match to TRBD1. Losses at the gene ends were 6 bases for V and 4 bases for J; bases not matched to a gene: 7. The CDR3 has 13 residues. Germline V gene sequence: CDR1 SQVTM, CDR2 ANQGSEA. The CDR3 coding sequence is TGCAGCGTAGCTACAGGGGGATTAGAGACCCAGTACTTC. This encodes CSVATGGLETQYF.

The table lists this clone with a few counts. Other DNA variants within this sample encode the same CDR3. The chain recombines TRBV30 with TRBJ1-5, with a possible D match to TRBD1 (6 bases). Trimming cost V 0 bases and J 4 bases, with 10 bases left between them. The CDR3 contains 14 residues. CDR1 GTSNPN and CDR2 SVGIG come from the germline V gene (reference sequence). Here the CDR3 reads CAWSVTGSNQPQHF. In nucleotides, the CDR3 is TGTGCCTGGAGTGTGACAGGCTCAAATCAGCCCCAGCATTTT.

This clone was seen repeatedly, ten times or more. The CDR3 DNA sequence: TGCGCCAGCAGCTTGACAGGGGCACCAACAGATACGCAGTATTTT. Its translation is CASSLTGAPTDTQYF. This chain links TRBV5-1 with TRBJ2-3; 7 bases are shared with TRBD1. Germline V gives CDR1 SGHRS, CDR2 YFSETQ. Trimming took 1 base from V and 3 from J; bases not matched to a gene: 5. The CDR3 extends over 15 amino acids.

In regard to this clone: Other DNA sequences in the sample encode the same CDR3. The chain recombines TRBV30 with TRBJ1-2, with D perhaps matching TRBD1 (5 bases). The CDR3 loop spans 12 amino acids. V gave up 1 base and J gave up 2 bases, with 5 bases separating them. Germline CDR1 is GTSNPN and CDR2 is SVGIG (reference sequence). The CDR3 loop reads CAWSGGNYGYTF. For the CDR3, the DNA is TGTGCCTGGAGTGGGGGCAACTATGGCTACACCTTC. The variable domain in full, completed from reference TRBV30 and TRBJ1-2, reads SQTIHQWPATLVQPVGSPLSLECTVEGTSNPNLYWYRQAAGRGLQLLFYSVGIGQISSEVPQNLSASRPQDRQFILSSKKLLLSDSGFYLCAWSGGNYGYTFGSGTRLTVV.